These T cell receptor beta chains were read from a single sample in a study of blood T cell repertoires in COVID-19. Produced via immunoSEQ multiplex PCR; TCRdb's table is partial and in-frame only. The sample comprises hundreds of thousands of clones, approximately 83% of which are singletons, and approximately 4% rests with the top ten. Sequenced sample: PBMCs or T cells enriched from blood (not recorded which). The receptors come from a woman between 40 and 55 years old who had been exposed to COVID-19. Both conserved end residues are part of each CDR3. The D gene is left open where the match is weak. Rows give clone size only sometimes, using once, few, many, or a class for an expanded clone.

d_call,v_call,j_call,clone_size,cdr3_aa,cdr3_nt
TRBD1,TRBV19,TRBJ2-2,-,CASSAVPTGRVGRANTGELFF,TGTGCCAGTAGTGCCGTACCGACAGGGCGGGTAGGTCGAGCGAACACCGGGGAGCTGTTTTTT
-,TRBV10-3,TRBJ2-1,-,CAIRPGGSYNEQFF,TGTGCCATCAGACCCGGCGGGTCCTACAATGAGCAGTTCTTC
TRBD1,TRBV24-1,TRBJ1-6,-,CATSDSRQGENSPLHF,TGTGCCACCAGTGATTCCAGACAGGGGGAAAATTCACCCCTCCACTTT
-,TRBV6-5,TRBJ1-6,-,CASSHRVSPNSPLHF,TGTGCCAGCAGTCACAGGGTTTCCCCCAATTCACCCCTCCACTTT
TRBD2,TRBV27,TRBJ2-5,-,CASSLSRAGGRQETQYF,TGTGCCAGCAGTTTATCTCGGGCGGGGGGGCGTCAAGAGACCCAGTACTTC
TRBD1,TRBV18,TRBJ1-5,-,CASSPPGQGATNQPQHF,TGTGCCAGCTCACCACCTGGACAGGGGGCTACTAATCAGCCCCAGCATTTT
TRBD1,TRBV6-5,TRBJ1-5,-,CASSRTGDQPQHF,TGTGCCAGCAGTCGGACAGGGGATCAGCCCCAGCATTTT
-,TRBV18,TRBJ1-2,few,CASSSGGDYGYTF,TGTGCCAGCTCATCCGGGGGGGACTATGGCTACACCTTC
-,TRBV27,TRBJ1-4,-,CASSFTPGEKLFF,TGTGCCAGCAGTTTTACCCCGGGTGAAAAACTGTTTTTT
TRBD2,TRBV28,TRBJ2-3,-,CASSLMRGNTDTQYF,TGTGCCAGCAGTTTAATGCGGGGGAACACAGATACGCAGTATTTT
-,TRBV2,TRBJ2-7,many,CASLMGGLYEQYF,TGTGCCAGCTTAATGGGCGGGCTCTACGAGCAGTACTTC